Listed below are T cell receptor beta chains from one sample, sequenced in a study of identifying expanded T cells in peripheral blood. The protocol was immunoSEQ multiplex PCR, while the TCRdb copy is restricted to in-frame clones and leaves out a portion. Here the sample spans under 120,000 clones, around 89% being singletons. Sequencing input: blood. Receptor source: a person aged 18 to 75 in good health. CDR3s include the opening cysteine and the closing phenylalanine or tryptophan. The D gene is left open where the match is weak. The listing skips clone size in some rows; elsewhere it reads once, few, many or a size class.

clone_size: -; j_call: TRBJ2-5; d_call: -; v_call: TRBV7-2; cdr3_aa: CASSFEMGTQYF; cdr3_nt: TGTGCCAGCAGCTTCGAAATGGGGACCCAGTACTTC
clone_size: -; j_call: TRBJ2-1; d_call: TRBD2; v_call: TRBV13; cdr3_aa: CASSFRGAGDEQFF; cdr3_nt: TGTGCCAGCAGCTTCCGAGGAGCGGGGGATGAGCAGTTCTTC
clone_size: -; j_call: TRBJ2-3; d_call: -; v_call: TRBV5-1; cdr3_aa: CASSLYGADTQYF; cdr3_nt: TGCGCCAGCAGCTTGTACGGGGCCGATACGCAGTATTTT
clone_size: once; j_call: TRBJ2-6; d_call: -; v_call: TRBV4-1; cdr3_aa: CASSPRSRFSGANVLTF; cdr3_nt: TGCGCCAGCAGCCCAAGATCGCGTTTCTCTGGGGCCAACGTCCTGACTTTC
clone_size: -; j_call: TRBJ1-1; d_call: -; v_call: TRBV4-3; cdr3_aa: CASSQEGDEAFF; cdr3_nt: TGCGCCAGCAGCCAAGAGGGGGATGAAGCTTTCTTT
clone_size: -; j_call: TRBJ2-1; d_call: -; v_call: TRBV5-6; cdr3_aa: CASSWENNEQFF; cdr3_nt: TGTGCCAGCAGCTGGGAGAACAATGAGCAGTTCTTC
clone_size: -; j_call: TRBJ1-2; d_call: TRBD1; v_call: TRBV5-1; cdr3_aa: CASSTDRDRGSLHYGYTF; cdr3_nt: TGCGCCAGCAGTACGGACCGGGACAGAGGTTCTTTACACTATGGCTACACCTTC
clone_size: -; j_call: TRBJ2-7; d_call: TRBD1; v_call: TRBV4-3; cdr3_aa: CASSQGSNRGDEQYF; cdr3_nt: TGCGCCAGCAGCCAAGGATCGAACAGGGGTGACGAGCAGTACTTC
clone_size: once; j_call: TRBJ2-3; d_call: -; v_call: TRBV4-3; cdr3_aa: CASSRKLLQGEATDTQYF; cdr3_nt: TGCGCCAGCAGCCGCAAGCTCTTACAGGGAGAAGCCACAGATACGCAGTATTTT
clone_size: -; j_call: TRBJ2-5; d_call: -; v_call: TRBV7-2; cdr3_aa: CASSESSWITVDETQYF; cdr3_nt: TGTGCCAGCAGTGAATCTTCGTGGATCACCGTCGACGAGACCCAGTACTTC
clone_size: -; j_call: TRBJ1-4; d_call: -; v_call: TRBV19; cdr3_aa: CASSIDLRMSQLFF; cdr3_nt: TGTGCCAGTAGTATAGATTTGCGAATGTCTCAACTGTTTTTT
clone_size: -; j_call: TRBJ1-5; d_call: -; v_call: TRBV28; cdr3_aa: CASSEPPYQPQHF; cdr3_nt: TGTGCCAGCAGCGAGCCACCCTATCAGCCCCAGCATTTT
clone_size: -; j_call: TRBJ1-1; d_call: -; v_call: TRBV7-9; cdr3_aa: CASEIMAGETEAFF; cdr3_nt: TGTGCCAGCGAGATTATGGCTGGAGAAACTGAAGCTTTCTTT
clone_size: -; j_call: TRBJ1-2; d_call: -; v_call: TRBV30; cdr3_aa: CAWSVLGANYGYTF; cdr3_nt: TGTGCCTGGAGTGTATTGGGGGCAAACTATGGCTACACCTTC
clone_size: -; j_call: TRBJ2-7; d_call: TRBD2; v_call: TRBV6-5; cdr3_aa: CASSLLGRGSEQYF; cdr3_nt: TGTGCCAGCAGTTTACTCGGGAGGGGATCCGAGCAGTACTTC
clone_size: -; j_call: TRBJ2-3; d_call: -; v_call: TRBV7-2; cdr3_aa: CASSLDSYVAPTDTQYF; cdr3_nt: TGTGCCAGCAGCTTAGACTCATACGTGGCTCCCACAGATACGCAGTATTTT
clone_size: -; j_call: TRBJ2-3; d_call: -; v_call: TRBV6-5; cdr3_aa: CASSPQETSTDTQYF; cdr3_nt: TGTGCCAGCAGTCCACAAGAGACTAGCACAGATACGCAGTATTTT
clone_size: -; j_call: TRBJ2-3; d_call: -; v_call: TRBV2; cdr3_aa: CAFDSGTDTQYF; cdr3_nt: TGTGCGTTTGATAGTGGGACAGATACGCAGTATTTT
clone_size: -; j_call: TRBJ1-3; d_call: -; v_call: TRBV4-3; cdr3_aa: CASSQDIAVGVSGNTIYF; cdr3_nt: TGCGCCAGCAGCCAAGATATTGCGGTCGGGGTCTCTGGAAACACCATATATTTT
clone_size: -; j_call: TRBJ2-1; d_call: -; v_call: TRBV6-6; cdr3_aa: CASSYYHPSENEQFF; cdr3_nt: TGTGCCAGCAGTTACTATCATCCTTCGGAGAATGAGCAGTTCTTC
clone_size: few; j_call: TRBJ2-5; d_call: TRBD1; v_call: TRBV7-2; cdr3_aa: CASSLGYRGSSQETQYF; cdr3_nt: TGTGCCAGCAGCTTAGGATACAGGGGATCCTCACAAGAGACCCAGTACTTC
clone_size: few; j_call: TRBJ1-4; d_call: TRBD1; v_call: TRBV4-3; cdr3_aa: CASSQDGSGQGGVATNEKLFF; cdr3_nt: TGCGCCAGCAGCCAAGATGGCTCCGGACAGGGAGGGGTTGCAACTAATGAAAAACTGTTTTTT
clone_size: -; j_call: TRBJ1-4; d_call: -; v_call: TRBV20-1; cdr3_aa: CSAVTNEKLFF; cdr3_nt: TGCAGTGCAGTAACTAATGAAAAACTGTTTTTT
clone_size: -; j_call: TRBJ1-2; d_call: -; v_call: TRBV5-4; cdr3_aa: CASSLESYGYTF; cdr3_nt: TGTGCCAGCAGCTTGGAGTCCTATGGCTACACCTTC
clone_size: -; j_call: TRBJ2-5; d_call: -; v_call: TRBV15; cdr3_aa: CATSQRSGGGETQYF; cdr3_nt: TGTGCCACCAGCCAACGCTCGGGGGGCGGGGAGACCCAGTACTTC
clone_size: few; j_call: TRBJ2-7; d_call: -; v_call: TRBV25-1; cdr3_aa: CASSENRNEQYF; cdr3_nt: TGTGCCAGCAGTGAAAACAGAAACGAGCAGTACTTC
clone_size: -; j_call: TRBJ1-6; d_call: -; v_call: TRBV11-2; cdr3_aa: CASSLVDMAGSSPLHF; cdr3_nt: TGTGCCAGCAGCTTAGTTGATATGGCAGGGTCCTCACCCCTCCACTTT